The clone carrying this TCR beta chain was recorded at least ten times. Assembly of TCR beta libraries relied on iRepertoire HTBI primers together with Arm-PCR of CDR3 regions. TCRdb re-derived calls from the multiplex PCR reads in MiXCR, one entry per CDR3 protein. The sample has fewer than 650,000 distinct CDR3 sequences, about 16% seen once. CDR3 size: 12 residues. V shed 6 bases, J shed 8 bases, and the junction held 4 bases outside the gene matches. Germline V gene lookup returns CDR1 SNHLY and CDR2 FYNNEI. Time point described: newly diagnosed GD, antithyroid drugs for less than 3 months. PBMC-extracted RNA yielded the TCR library. Per American Thyroid Association guidelines, Graves' disease was diagnosed. This sample was taken from a study of regulatory T cells in long-lasting Graves disease. The same sample was also studied in work on T cells in Graves' hyperthyroidism and ophthalmopathy.

The source is a man aged 18 to 30 with Graves disease. This specimen was peripheral blood mononuclear cells (PBMCs), taken at new diagnosis, from a patient treated with antithyroid drugs. This sequence joins TRBV2 and TRBJ1-2; 9 bases map to TRBD1. The CDR3 DNA sequence: TGTGCCAGCAGGAGGGACAGGGACGGCTACACCTTC. It codes for CASRRDRDGYTF.